This TCR beta chain came from a study of neurological immune-mediated disorders. There are many counts of this clonotype. TCRdb ran MiXCR on the 5' RACE reads and lists one entry per CDR3 protein. The sample carries 70,000 to 90,000 distinct CDR3 sequences, about 5.5% recorded once. The ends were cut back, 0 bases at V and 3 bases at J, with 10 bases in the middle. The CDR3 is 14 residues long. From germline, CDR1 is SGHRS and CDR2 YFSETQ. The TCR sequence derives from a woman aged 25-40 years with multiple sclerosis. Input material: PBMCs. This rearrangement joins TRBV5-1 to TRBJ2-7, with TRBD2 as a possible D gene (5 bases). Here the CDR3 reads CASSLGPDYYEQYF. The CDR3 bases are TGCGCCAGCAGCTTGGGGCCCGACTACTACGAGCAGTACTTC.